One sample yielded the 2 T cell receptor beta chains listed below, sequenced in a study of cytomegalovirus exposure and HLA in healthy donors. The PCR had 60 Vbeta and 13 Jbeta primers. Sequenced by immunoSEQ multiplex PCR; TCRdb stores in-frame clones only, minus some. Among 90,000 to 120,000 clones listed, approximately 70% were seen once. Specimen: PBMCs. The receptors originated from a middle-aged man in good health and CMV-seropositive.

The chain employs TRBV27 and TRBJ2-7; D might be TRBD2 (5 bases). V was clipped by 5 bases and J by 5 bases, with 22 bases between them. The length of the CDR3 is 16 residues. Germline CDR1 MNHEY, CDR2 SMNVEV (reference sequence). CDR3 region: CASSPLSVGRLDEQYF. The CDR3 DNA is TGTGCCAGCAGTCCCCTGAGCGTGGGGAGACTCGACGAGCAGTACTTC.

This clone showed up just a few times. This chain uses TRBV5-1 with TRBJ2-5; 7 bases map to TRBD1. Trimming cost V 0 bases and J 2 bases; bases outside gene matches: 1. This CDR3 comprises 14 residues. Germline lookup yields CDR1 SGHRS and CDR2 YFSETQ. CDR3 nucleotides: TGCGCCAGCAGCTTGGTCAGGGGGCAAGAGACCCAGTACTTC. It yields the protein CASSLVRGQETQYF.